The 18 T cell receptor beta chains given below trace back to one sample, sequenced in a study of blood T cell repertoires in COVID-19. Measured with immunoSEQ multiplex PCR; TCRdb has only the in-frame clones, and not every one. The table has roughly 77,000 clones, around 77% seen once. The sequenced sample consisted of peripheral blood. Receptor source: a human donor in a cohort sampled during active COVID-19.

The J gene is TRBJ1-6, the V gene TRBV2; the D gene is possibly TRBD1 (6 bases). The CDR3 extends over 16 amino acids. The V gene lost 6 bases and the J gene lost 9 bases, with 21 bases spanning the gap. Germline V CDR1 and CDR2: SNHLY, FYNNEI. The CDR3 is CASSDLGQRSGSPLHF. The DNA of the CDR3 is TGTGCCAGCAGCGACCTGGGACAAAGGAGCGGTTCACCCCTCCACTTT.

This sequence joins TRBV2 and TRBJ2-7, with a weak D call TRBD2 (6 bases). Germline CDR1 is SNHLY and CDR2 is FYNNEI. This CDR3 has 15 amino acids. V was shortened by 0 bases and J by 0 bases, with 9 bases between the two germline ends. This CDR3 is CASSEARGSSYEQYF. CDR3 coding DNA: TGTGCCAGCAGTGAAGCGCGGGGCAGCTCCTACGAGCAGTACTTC.

The rearrangement uses TRBV10-3 and TRBJ2-2; TRBD1 matches at 9 bases. The V and J ends lost 6 bases and 5 bases, in that order; junction bases with no gene match: 4. CDR1 and CDR2 (germline): ENHRY, SYGVKD. This CDR3 has 14 amino acids. The CDR3 reads CAIRGTGNTGELFF. CDR3 DNA sequence: TGTGCCATCAGGGGGACAGGGAATACCGGGGAGCTGTTTTTT.

The genes are TRBV2 and TRBJ1-6; D is possibly TRBD1 (6 bases). There are 15 residues in the CDR3. V lost 2 bases and J 7 bases, leaving 12 bases between the germline ends. Germline V gene data show CDR1 as SNHLY and CDR2 as FYNNEI. The CDR3, as DNA: TGTGCCAGCAGTGAACCCGGACAGCGGAATTCACCCCTCCACTTT. It codes for CASSEPGQRNSPLHF.

The chain couples TRBV28 to TRBJ2-7; 12 nucleotides line up with TRBD1. The V segment lost 7 bases and the J segment 2 bases; nucleotides outside the gene matches: 18. CDR1 is MDHEN, CDR2 SYDVKM, per germline. The length of the CDR3 is 19 residues. For the CDR3, the DNA is TGTGCCAGCAACCCCCCCCCGGGACAGGGGGCCAAATCTACCTACGAGCAGTACTTC. Translated: CASNPPPGQGAKSTYEQYF. Variable domain in full (rest from reference TRBV28 and TRBJ2-7): DVKVTQSSRYLVKRTGEKVFLECVQDMDHENMFWYRQDPGLGLRLIYFSYDVKMKEKGDIPEGYSVSREKKERFSLILESASTNQTSMYLCASNPPPGQGAKSTYEQYFGPGTRLTVT.

This clone was seen only a few times. The chain carries TRBV9 and TRBJ2-2; perhaps TRBD1 as D (5 bases). CDR1 is SGDLS, CDR2 YYNGEE, per germline. The V gene lost 0 bases and the J gene lost 1 base, with 7 bases spanning the gap. The CDR3 is made up of 15 amino acids. CDR3: CASSVAGRNTGELFF. In DNA, the CDR3 is TGTGCCAGCAGCGTAGCAGGGCGGAACACCGGGGAGCTGTTTTTT.

CDR3 nucleotide sequence: TGTGCCAGCTCATCAACAGATGAAAAACTGTTTTTT. This gives the protein CASSSTDEKLFF. The chain uses TRBV18 and TRBJ1-4; D uncertain. The germline gives CDR1 KGHSH, CDR2 LQKENI. This CDR3 is built from 12 residues. The germline V and J ends were trimmed by 5 bases and 6 bases, with 7 bases remaining between them.

This clone was found a few times. J is TRBJ2-6 and V is TRBV3-1 (or the pseudogene TRBV3-2); possible D gene TRBD1, 6 bases. V gave up 4 bases and J gave up 0 bases, with 7 bases separating them. Germline V gene lookup returns CDR1 LGHDT and CDR2 YNNKEL (reference sequence). This CDR3 is built from 15 residues. CDR3 in amino acids: CASSLGGSGANVLTF. The DNA for the CDR3 is TGTGCCAGCAGCCTAGGGGGCTCTGGGGCCAACGTCCTGACTTTC.

In this sample, this clone turned up a few times. Germline is not matched at one junction end, which may reflect a read error. The chain has TRBV2 and TRBJ2-5, with 7 bases identical to TRBD2. Germline V gives CDR1 SNHLY, CDR2 FYNNEI. The CDR3 consists of 11 residues. CDR3 residues: CASRSGEIWDF. Written as DNA, the CDR3 is TGTGCCAGCAGAAGCGGGGAGATTTGGGACTTC.

The gene calls are TRBV6-2 or TRBV6-3 and TRBJ1-2; no reliable D call. Germline CDR1 is MNHEY and CDR2 is SVGEGT. V was pared by 8 bases and J by 1 base, with 11 bases between. The CDR3 contains 13 residues. The CDR3 reads CASRRGHNYGYTF. In nucleotides, the CDR3 is TGTGCCAGCCGCCGCGGGCATAACTATGGCTACACCTTC.

The CDR3: CASSLVQNYGYTF. CDR3 DNA: TGTGCCAGCAGTTTGGTTCAGAACTATGGCTACACCTTC. The chain joins TRBV28 to TRBJ1-2; no clear D. CDR1 is MDHEN, CDR2 SYDVKM, per germline. V was pared by 3 bases and J by 2 bases, with 7 bases between. The CDR3 spans 13 residues.

This clone was seen a few times. The chain links TRBV6-5 to TRBJ1-1; 7 bases match TRBD1. This CDR3 is built from 14 residues. V lost 5 bases, J lost 9 bases, and 12 bases stayed unmatched. Germline V gives CDR1 MNHEY, CDR2 SVGAGI. The CDR3 loop is CASSRGQENFKAFF. In DNA form, the CDR3 reads TGTGCCAGCAGTCGTGGACAGGAGAACTTTAAAGCTTTCTTT.

The V gene is TRBV5-4, the J gene TRBJ2-6; D is undetermined. Trimming cost V 5 bases and J 0 bases, with 6 bases left between them. The CDR3 runs 14 residues. CDR1 SGHNT and CDR2 YYREEE come from the germline V gene (reference sequence). CDR3: CASRYSSGANVLTF. Written as DNA, the CDR3 is TGTGCCAGCAGGTATTCCTCTGGGGCCAACGTCCTGACTTTC.

The chain combines TRBV6-5 with TRBJ1-1; D possibly corresponds to TRBD1 (6 bases). V was pared by 6 bases and J by 7 bases, with 15 bases between. CDR3 length: 13 amino acids. Germline assignment: CDR1 MNHEY and CDR2 SVGAGI. CDR3 DNA: TGTGCCAGCAGCTTCGGACAGAAAGATGAAGCTTTCTTT. Translation gives CASSFGQKDEAFF.

The CDR3 coding sequence is TGTGCCAGCAGCGTAGGGGGTCTAGCGGGTCAAGAGACCCAGTACTTC. Its translation is CASSVGGLAGQETQYF. V gene TRBV9 combines with J gene TRBJ2-5; TRBD2 agrees at 8 bases. This CDR3 spans 16 amino acids. The trim removed 0 bases at V and 2 bases at J, leaving 6 bases unmatched. The V gene's germline CDR1 is SGDLS and CDR2 YYNGEE.

Notes on this clone: Other DNA sequences in the same sample also yield this CDR3. J is TRBJ2-2 and V is TRBV6-5; possibly TRBD2 for D (7 bases). This CDR3 is 14 amino acids long. Germline-derived CDR1 and CDR2 are MNHEY and SVGAGI. Trimming stripped 2 bases from V and 6 bases from J, with 10 bases between. CDR3 amino acids: CASSYRGGAGELFF. As DNA, the CDR3 is TGTGCCAGCAGTTACCGCGGGGGCGCCGGGGAGCTGTTTTTT.

This CDR3 is CASSYASSGANVLTF. DNA for the CDR3: TGTGCCAGCAGTTACGCGAGCTCTGGGGCCAACGTCCTGACTTTC. The chain combines TRBV6-6 with TRBJ2-6, with D unresolved. V lost 2 bases, J lost 0 bases, and 5 bases lay in between. Germline V gene data show CDR1 as MNHNY and CDR2 as SVGAGI (reference sequence). The CDR3 has 15 residues.

The chain uses TRBV18 and TRBJ2-6; D ambiguous. The V gene lost 3 bases and the J gene lost 4 bases, with 13 bases spanning the gap. The CDR3 has 16 amino acids. Germline-derived CDR1 and CDR2 are KGHSH and LQKENI. This chain's CDR3 is CASSPSRLQGANVLTF. The DNA of the CDR3 is TGTGCCAGCTCACCCTCGAGGCTCCAGGGGGCCAACGTCCTGACTTTC.